Sequencing of this T cell receptor beta chain was carried out in a study of blood T cell repertoires in COVID-19. Study-level background: COVID-19 samples collected from the United States, Italy and Spain covered acute and convalescent phases. Sources were T cells, B-cell-depleted T cells, or PBMCs; the material itself was cDNA or gDNA.

Cohort 3 recovered donors had two negative PCRs, clearance, or symptom resolution. Per the original methods: Scientists estimated how many nucleated cells there were by amplifying reference gene primers. Clones were read by immunoSEQ multiplex PCR, and TCRdb kept only the in-frame ones, dropping some. V and J calls and clone size are those listed in that table; D and trimming were worked out from the DNA. The sample contains under 300,000 clones, 80% to 85% of which appear only once. This CDR3 has 15 residues. In germline, CDR1 is LNHDA, CDR2 SQIVND (reference sequence). The junction had 14 bases not matched to a gene; V was cut back by 10 bases and J by 7 bases.

Sequenced: PBMCs or T cells enriched from blood (not recorded which). This TCR was sampled from a man aged 45-60 years who had recovered from COVID-19. The V call is TRBV19, the J call TRBJ2-1; 9 nucleotides align to TRBD1. CDR3 protein: CATRMRTGDRNEQFF. Here the CDR3 DNA reads TGTGCCACCCGGATGAGGACAGGGGACAGGAATGAGCAGTTCTTC.